Listed below are T cell receptor beta chains from one sample, sequenced in a study of Tregs in tolerant kidney transplant recipients. Profiling relied on immunoSEQ multiplex PCR, and the TCRdb table lists in-frame clones only, not all of them. Here the sample spans 45,000 to 55,000 clones, 91% being singletons. The source was CD8+ T cells from blood (PBMCs), collected 24 months after the transplant. These receptors were collected from a human patient who received a combined kidney and bone marrow transplant. These T cells may partly come from the graft donor. The CDR3 runs from the conserved cysteine through the conserved F or W. The D gene is left open where the match is weak. Expanded clones are given a class, and other clones once, few, many or no size at all.

v_call: TRBV21-1; clone_size: -; j_call: TRBJ2-4; d_call: -; cdr3_aa: CASSLITSGRDEIAKNIQYF; cdr3_nt: TGTGCCAGCAGCCTCATAACTAGCGGGAGGGATGAAATAGCCAAAAACATTCAGTACTTC
v_call: TRBV10-1; clone_size: -; j_call: TRBJ2-3; d_call: TRBD2; cdr3_aa: CASSGGGLAGGVATDTQYF; cdr3_nt: TGCGCCAGCAGTGGGGGAGGACTAGCGGGGGGGGTAGCCACAGATACGCAGTATTTT
v_call: TRBV4-1; clone_size: -; j_call: TRBJ2-1; d_call: -; cdr3_aa: CASSQAEIPFYNEQFF; cdr3_nt: TGCGCCAGCAGCCAAGCAGAAATCCCCTTCTACAATGAGCAGTTCTTC
v_call: TRBV5-6; clone_size: -; j_call: TRBJ2-3; d_call: -; cdr3_aa: CASTRPPRTTQYF; cdr3_nt: TGTGCCAGCACCCGCCCCCCTAGAACTACGCAGTATTTT
v_call: TRBV9; clone_size: -; j_call: TRBJ2-7; d_call: TRBD1; cdr3_aa: CASSVDGMAGGAGYEQYF; cdr3_nt: TGTGCCAGCAGCGTAGATGGGATGGCAGGGGGCGCCGGGTACGAGCAGTACTTC
v_call: TRBV7-9; clone_size: -; j_call: TRBJ1-2; d_call: -; cdr3_aa: CASSSTKAQATYYGYTF; cdr3_nt: TGTGCCAGCAGCTCAACCAAGGCGCAGGCCACCTACTATGGCTACACCTTC
v_call: TRBV14; clone_size: -; j_call: TRBJ2-5; d_call: TRBD2; cdr3_aa: CASSPGLAVGTQYF; cdr3_nt: TGTGCCAGCAGCCCCGGACTAGCTGTCGGGACCCAGTACTTC
v_call: TRBV27; clone_size: -; j_call: TRBJ2-7; d_call: TRBD1; cdr3_aa: CASSHSGTAYEQYF; cdr3_nt: TGTGCCAGCAGTCACTCCGGGACAGCCTACGAGCAGTACTTC
v_call: TRBV30; clone_size: once; j_call: TRBJ2-3; d_call: TRBD2; cdr3_aa: CAWTSGGPSTDTQYF; cdr3_nt: TGTGCCTGGACTAGCGGGGGGCCGAGCACAGATACGCAGTATTTT
v_call: TRBV11-3; clone_size: -; j_call: TRBJ2-1; d_call: -; cdr3_aa: CASSLVGQGDEQFF; cdr3_nt: TGTGCCAGCAGCTTAGTGGGTCAGGGTGATGAGCAGTTCTTC
v_call: TRBV14; clone_size: -; j_call: TRBJ2-7; d_call: -; cdr3_aa: CASSQVGLIYEQYF; cdr3_nt: TGTGCCAGCAGCCAAGTGGGACTGATTTACGAGCAGTACTTC
v_call: TRBV28; clone_size: -; j_call: TRBJ1-2; d_call: TRBD1; cdr3_aa: CASEKGGAYGYTF; cdr3_nt: TGTGCCAGCGAGAAAGGGGGCGCTTATGGCTACACCTTC
v_call: TRBV5-6; clone_size: -; j_call: TRBJ2-3; d_call: TRBD1; cdr3_aa: CASSYRQGRTDTQYF; cdr3_nt: TGTGCCAGCAGCTATAGACAGGGACGGACAGATACGCAGTATTTT
v_call: TRBV5-8; clone_size: -; j_call: TRBJ2-3; d_call: -; cdr3_aa: CASSWGHRALDTQYF; cdr3_nt: TGTGCCAGCAGCTGGGGACACCGAGCCCTAGATACGCAGTATTTT
v_call: TRBV11-2; clone_size: -; j_call: TRBJ1-1; d_call: -; cdr3_aa: CASSYQLGEITEAFF; cdr3_nt: TGTGCCAGCAGCTACCAGCTAGGTGAGATCACTGAAGCTTTCTTT
v_call: TRBV2; clone_size: once; j_call: TRBJ1-5; d_call: TRBD1; cdr3_aa: CASSEDRGEWPQHF; cdr3_nt: TGTGCCAGCAGTGAGGACAGGGGAGAGTGGCCCCAGCATTTT
v_call: TRBV4-2; clone_size: -; j_call: TRBJ1-4; d_call: TRBD1; cdr3_aa: CASSQDSSGQGYEKLFF; cdr3_nt: TGTGCCAGCAGCCAAGACAGTAGTGGACAGGGGTATGAAAAACTGTTTTTT
v_call: TRBV7-9; clone_size: few; j_call: TRBJ1-2; d_call: TRBD1; cdr3_aa: CASSLSTGGGYGYTF; cdr3_nt: TGTGCCAGCAGCTTATCAACAGGGGGCGGCTATGGCTACACCTTC
v_call: TRBV5-6; clone_size: -; j_call: TRBJ2-7; d_call: TRBD1; cdr3_aa: CASSWDRDRAPYEQYF; cdr3_nt: TGTGCCAGCAGCTGGGACCGGGACAGGGCCCCCTACGAGCAGTACTTC
v_call: TRBV5-4; clone_size: -; j_call: TRBJ1-5; d_call: -; cdr3_aa: CASSPRGGVDQPQHF; cdr3_nt: TGCGCCAGCAGCCCTCGTGGGGGGGTGGATCAGCCCCAGCATTTT
v_call: TRBV11-3; clone_size: -; j_call: TRBJ1-3; d_call: -; cdr3_aa: CASSLVSGNSGNTIYF; cdr3_nt: TGTGCCAGCAGCTTAGTTTCCGGGAACTCTGGAAACACCATATATTTT
v_call: TRBV6-5; clone_size: -; j_call: TRBJ1-2; d_call: -; cdr3_aa: CASGYGGSIYGYTF; cdr3_nt: TGTGCCAGCGGATACGGGGGATCGATCTATGGCTACACCTTC